This TCR beta chain was sequenced during a study of T cells in Graves' hyperthyroidism and ophthalmopathy (dated by TCRdb to the late 2010s). At the level of the whole study: Peripheral blood samples were taken at the time of initial diagnosis, prior to any treatment. To identify TCR V-J signatures that set the groups apart, the researchers used a discovery cohort of approximately 98 patients, made up of 40 to 45 with Graves' ophthalmopathy and 55 to 65 with stable Graves' hyperthyroidism. Whether ophthalmopathy could be predicted prospectively was tested in an independent validation cohort made up of approximately 19 hyperthyroidism patients plus 17 patients who later progressed to ophthalmopathy. The 75 to 100 discovery patients were divided at random into training and test sets in a 7:3 ratio. In addition, the study compared T-cell repertoires in thyroid tissue and in blood from roughly six Graves' hyperthyroidism patients. After sampling, hyperthyroidism patients received methimazole starting at 30 mg daily, and ophthalmopathy patients received high-dose intravenous methylprednisolone. TCR Vbeta CDR3 sequencing of 120 to 150 peripheral blood samples (43 ophthalmopathy, 75 hyperthyroidism and approximately 17 progressor patients) is reported in the paper. Overall results and qualifications from the work: Most expanded thyroid clonotypes (frequency above 0.001) were also detected in blood, suggesting blood repertoires may reflect thyroid immune responses. In validation, the model predicted progression to ophthalmopathy a median of roughly 6.1 months before onset, with about 71% sensitivity and just under 75% specificity. No statistical method was used to fix the sample size in advance, and group allocation was not hidden from the investigators. A 13 V-J signature model separated ophthalmopathy from stable hyperthyroidism, with 87.88% sensitivity and 81.08% specificity in cross-validation and 80%/75% in testing.

The TCR beta CDR3 regions were amplified from RNA transcripts. The first round of RT-PCR for the TCR CDR3 was performed with the HTBI primer set and the Qiagen OneStep RT-PCR kit. Libraries were constructed in a second round of multiplex PCR, after which size selection and purification were performed. Libraries were sequenced paired-end with 100 bp reads on an Illumina HiSeq2000. Per the original workflow: Raw data were processed with SOAPnuke, discarding reads with adapters, uncalled bases, mean Phred below 15, or no exact constant-primer or identifier match. COPE v1.2.5 was used to merge high-quality paired reads, and clonotypes were defined as unique nucleotide sequences. MiTCR v1.1 was used to align the clonotypes against IMGT TRBV, TRBD and TRBJ reference segments. Only V-J combinations with frequency above 0.0001, covering about 99% of repertoires, were analysed. A TCS score was defined as the ratio of F50 (clonal expansion) to E x V (chaos), with BLOSUM62-based TCRdist applied between CDR3 peptides within each V-J. Welch's t-statistics and random forest reduced roughly 530 V-J features to under 15, which were used in a naive Bayes classifier (R e1071). Using fastp at Q25 and MiXCR, TCRdb reprocessed the public reads and kept productive beta chains. Identical CDR3 protein sequences are pooled into one entry, listed with their most common genes and DNA. TCRdb's processing, not the authors', yielded these V and J calls. For this sample the table gives 250,000 to 300,000 distinct CDR3 sequences, of which about 14% were detected only once. The leading ten clones occupy approximately 12% of the sample.

There are many counts of this clonotype. Which antigen it targets is not known. No base quality values were provided; no much bigger clone lies one nucleotide off. The hyperthyroidism patients were between 18 and 65 years old and newly diagnosed, with a disease duration of less than 2 months. Any patient with an uncontrolled infection, another autoimmune disease, pregnancy or lactation was excluded. Diagnoses were based on clinical symptoms, serum thyroxine and TRAb, thyroid ultrasound and orbital computed tomography. Blood from progressor patients was collected at the time of first diagnosis with hyperthyroidism, before any ophthalmopathy symptoms had appeared. PBMCs were separated from under 12 ml of fresh peripheral blood using Ficoll-Paque density gradient centrifugation. Progressor patients were initially diagnosed with Graves' hyperthyroidism and developed ophthalmopathy during follow-up. Trizol reagent was used to extract total RNA, and RNA quality was then checked on an Agilent 2100 Bioanalyzer.

Specimen: blood. The clonotype originates from a woman aged 40 to 50 with Graves' hyperthyroidism that later progressed to Graves' ophthalmopathy.

The CDR3 protein sequence reads: CATVGRASYEQYF. The base sequence is TGTGCCACCGTAGGGAGGGCCTCCTACGAGCAGTACTTC. The V and J genes are TRBV27 and TRBJ2-7, and 7 junction bases match TRBD2. V ends up 10 bases short and J 0 bases short, with an unmatched junction base count of 6. The cysteine opens and the phenylalanine closes a CDR3 of 13 amino acids. Left in the record is the CDR3 DNA by itself, 39 bases read in frame from the first base. Based on the germline V gene (reference sequence), the CDR1 and CDR2 sequences are MNHEY and SMNVEV.